One and the same sample provided the 15 T cell receptor beta chains below, sequenced in a study of T cell responses to AZD1222 COVID-19 vaccine. Here immunoSEQ multiplex PCR was the method, and the copy in TCRdb shows in-frame clones only, minus some. The sample lists more than 75,000 clones, about nine tenths seen once, with 6.9% in the top ten. The specimen was peripheral blood, collected 28 days after the second AZD1222 dose. The receptors stem from an adult who received the AZD1222 COVID-19 vaccine.

The rearrangement uses TRBV7-2 and TRBJ2-1, with 9 bases matching TRBD1. V was pared by 5 bases and J by 6 bases, with 8 bases of the junction left unmatched. The CDR3 consists of 15 residues. Germline CDR1 is SGHTA and CDR2 is FQGNSA. The CDR3 loop reads CASSNRDRVINEQFF. Here the CDR3 DNA reads TGTGCCAGCAGCAACCGGGACAGGGTAATCAATGAGCAGTTCTTC.

This clone was counted only a few times. J is TRBJ1-1 and V is TRBV3-1 (or the pseudogene TRBV3-2), with D hard to call. The CDR3 is 15 amino acids. V was clipped by 1 base and J by 1 base, with 10 bases between them. The germline V gene encodes CDR1 LGHDT and CDR2 YNNKEL (reference sequence). CDR3 nucleotides: TGTGCCAGCAGCCAAGGACTTTCGGGGAACACTGAAGCTTTCTTT. Its translation: CASSQGLSGNTEAFF.

The V gene is TRBV4-1, the J gene TRBJ2-3; 14 bases fit TRBD2. The CDR3 covers 17 residues. CDR1 is MGHRA and CDR2 is YSYEKL in the germline V gene. With V trimmed by 4 bases and J by 2 bases, 5 bases remained unmatched. The CDR3 protein is CASSLSGLAGDTDTQYF. The CDR3 DNA reads TGCGCCAGCAGCCTATCGGGACTAGCGGGAGACACAGATACGCAGTATTTT.

The V and J genes are TRBV19 and TRBJ2-7; 12 bases are shared with TRBD2. The CDR3 has 17 residues. The trim removed 3 bases at V and 2 bases at J, leaving 8 bases unmatched. The germline V gene has CDR1 LNHDA and CDR2 SQIVND (reference sequence). The CDR3 is CASSIVLAGGSTYEQYF. CDR3 nucleotides: TGTGCCAGTAGTATCGTACTAGCGGGAGGCAGTACCTACGAGCAGTACTTC.

The rearrangement uses TRBV19 and TRBJ2-3; 9 nucleotides align to TRBD2. Germline CDR1 LNHDA, CDR2 SQIVND (reference sequence). V lost 6 bases and J lost 4; bases outside the gene matches: 8. The CDR3 runs 15 residues. CDR3 sequence: CASRNSGSRADTQYF. The CDR3, as DNA: TGTGCCAGTAGAAATAGCGGGAGTAGGGCAGATACGCAGTATTTT.

The chain combines TRBV11-2 with TRBJ2-1; no clear D. The CDR3 loop spans 15 amino acids. The germline CDR1 and CDR2 sequences are SGHAT and FQNNGV. The V end was cut by 7 bases, the J end by 0 bases, with 13 bases between. The CDR3 loop is CASTTVDNSYNEQFF. DNA for the CDR3: TGTGCCAGCACGACGGTTGACAACTCCTACAATGAGCAGTTCTTC.

The chain is built from TRBV2 and TRBJ2-7, with TRBD2 matching over 7 bases. CDR1 and CDR2 from the germline V gene are SNHLY and FYNNEI. V was pared by 6 bases and J by 0 bases, with 5 bases of the junction left unmatched. The CDR3 sequence is 14 residues long. As DNA, the CDR3 is TGTGCCAGCAGGCCGAGGGAGGGCTCCTACGAGCAGTACTTC. Protein product: CASRPREGSYEQYF.

The CDR3 region is CASSIPQDTGELFF. The DNA for the CDR3 is TGTGCCAGCAGTATCCCACAAGACACCGGGGAGCTGTTTTTT. This chain links TRBV6-5 with TRBJ2-2, with D unclear. Per the germline V gene, CDR1 is MNHEY and CDR2 is SVGAGI. CDR3 size: 14 residues. V was pared by 5 bases and J by 3 bases, with 10 bases between.

The chain is built from TRBV4-2 and TRBJ2-6; D is ambiguous. V lost 2 bases to trimming and J lost 0 bases, with 8 bases between them. The CDR3 is 16 residues long. The germline gives CDR1 LGHNA, CDR2 YNFKEQ. The CDR3 nucleotides are TGTGCCAGCAGCCAAAAGTCTGGCTCTGGGGCCAACGTCCTGACTTTC. It specifies CASSQKSGSGANVLTF.

J is TRBJ2-5 and V is TRBV9, with D possibly matching TRBD1 (6 bases). Germline CDR1 and CDR2: SGDLS and YYNGEE. V was pared by 4 bases and J by 3 bases, with 13 bases between. The CDR3 extends over 14 amino acids. The CDR3 DNA is TGTGCCAGCAGCCCGAACAGGGCTAAAGAGACCCAGTACTTC. Translated: CASSPNRAKETQYF.

The genes are TRBV19 and TRBJ2-1; 10 bases align to TRBD2. From germline, CDR1 is LNHDA and CDR2 SQIVND (reference sequence). There are 19 residues in the CDR3. V lost 5 bases to trimming and J lost 2 bases; unmatched junction nucleotides: 15. The CDR3: CASSPGVAGGYQTYNEQFF. CDR3 in DNA: TGTGCCAGTAGTCCCGGGGTAGCGGGAGGCTATCAAACCTACAATGAGCAGTTCTTC.

Notes on this clone: The junction departs from germline at one end; a sequencing error may be responsible. The chain employs TRBV7-7 and TRBJ2-3, with D unclear. The CDR3 has 13 amino acids. The germline gives CDR1 SSHAT, CDR2 FNYEAQ (reference sequence). CDR3 loop: CASSLSSTDTQYF. In nucleotides, the CDR3 is TGTGCTAGCAGCTTAAGCAGCACAGATACGCAGTATTTT.

The J gene is TRBJ1-1, the V gene TRBV6-1; a possible D gene is TRBD1 (6 bases). Deletions cut 3 bases from V and 1 base from J, with 15 bases between. This CDR3 has 16 amino acids. Germline-derived CDR1 and CDR2 are MNHNS and SASEGT. CDR3 in DNA: TGTGCCAGCAGTGAGGGAGCTAGGGGGAAGAACACTGAAGCTTTCTTT. Amino acids: CASSEGARGKNTEAFF.

This chain joins TRBV30 and TRBJ2-1, with 8 bases aligning to TRBD2. The germline gives CDR1 GTSNPN, CDR2 SVGIG (reference sequence). V lost 2 bases and J lost 4; bases outside the gene matches: 13. The CDR3 is 17 residues long. The DNA of the CDR3 is TGTGCCTGGAGTCTTCAACGCGGGGGGTCCATTTACAATGAGCAGTTCTTC. Amino acid sequence: CAWSLQRGGSIYNEQFF.

The V gene is TRBV6-6, the J gene TRBJ1-5, with D possibly TRBD1 on 5 matching bases. The CDR3 totals 15 residues. V shed 6 bases and J shed 4 bases, with 16 bases lying between them. CDR1 is MNHNY and CDR2 is SVGAGI in the germline V gene (reference sequence). The CDR3 bases are TGTGCCAGCAGCTACGGGGGGGGGACTAATCAGCCCCAGCATTTT. Its protein product is CASSYGGGTNQPQHF.